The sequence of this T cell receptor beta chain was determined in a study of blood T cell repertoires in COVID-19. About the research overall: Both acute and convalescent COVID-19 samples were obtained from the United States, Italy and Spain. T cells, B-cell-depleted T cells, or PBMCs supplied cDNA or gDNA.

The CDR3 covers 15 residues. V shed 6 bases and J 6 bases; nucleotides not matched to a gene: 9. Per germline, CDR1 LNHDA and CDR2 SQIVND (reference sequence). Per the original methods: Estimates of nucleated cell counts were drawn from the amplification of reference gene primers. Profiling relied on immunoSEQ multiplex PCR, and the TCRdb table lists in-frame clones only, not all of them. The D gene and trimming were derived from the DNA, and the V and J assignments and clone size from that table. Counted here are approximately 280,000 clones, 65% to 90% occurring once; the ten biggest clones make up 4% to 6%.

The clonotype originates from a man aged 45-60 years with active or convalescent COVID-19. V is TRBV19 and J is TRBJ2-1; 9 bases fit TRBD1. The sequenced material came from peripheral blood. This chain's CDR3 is CASSTPGQGRNEQFF. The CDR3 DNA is TGTGCCAGTAGCACCCCGGGACAGGGTCGCAATGAGCAGTTCTTC.